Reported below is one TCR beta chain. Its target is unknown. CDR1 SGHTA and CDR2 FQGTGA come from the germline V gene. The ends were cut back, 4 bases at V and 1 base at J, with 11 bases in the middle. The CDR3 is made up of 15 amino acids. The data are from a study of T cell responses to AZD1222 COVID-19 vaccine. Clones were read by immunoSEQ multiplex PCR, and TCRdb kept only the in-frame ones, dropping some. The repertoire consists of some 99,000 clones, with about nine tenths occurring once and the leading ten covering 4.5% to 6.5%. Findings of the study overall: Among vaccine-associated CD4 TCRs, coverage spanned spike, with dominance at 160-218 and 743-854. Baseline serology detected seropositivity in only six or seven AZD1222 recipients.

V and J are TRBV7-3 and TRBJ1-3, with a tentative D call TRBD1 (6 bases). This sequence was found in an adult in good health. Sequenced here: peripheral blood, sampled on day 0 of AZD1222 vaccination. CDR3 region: CASSSQGGSGNTIYF. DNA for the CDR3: TGTGCCAGCAGCTCACAGGGTGGGTCTGGAAACACCATATATTTT.